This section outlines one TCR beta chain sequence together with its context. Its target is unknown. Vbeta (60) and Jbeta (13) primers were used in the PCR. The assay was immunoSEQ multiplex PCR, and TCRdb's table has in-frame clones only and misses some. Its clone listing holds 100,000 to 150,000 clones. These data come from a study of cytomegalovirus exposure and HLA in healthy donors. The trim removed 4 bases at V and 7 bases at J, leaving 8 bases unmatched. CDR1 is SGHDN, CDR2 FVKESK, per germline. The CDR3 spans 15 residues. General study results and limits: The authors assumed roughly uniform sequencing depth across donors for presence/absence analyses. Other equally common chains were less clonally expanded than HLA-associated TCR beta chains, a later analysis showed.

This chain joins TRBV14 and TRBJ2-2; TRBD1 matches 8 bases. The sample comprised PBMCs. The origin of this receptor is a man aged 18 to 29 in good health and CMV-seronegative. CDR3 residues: CASSLPDRAGGELFF. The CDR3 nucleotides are TGTGCCAGCAGCCTGCCGGACAGGGCGGGCGGGGAGCTGTTTTTT.